This entry features one TCR beta chain sequence. The specificity of this receptor is unknown. One base away there is no much larger clone; base qualities are not given. As encoded in the germline V gene (reference sequence), CDR1 is MNHEY while CDR2 is SMNVEV. Counted from cysteine to phenylalanine, this CDR3 has 14 amino acids. CDR3 DNA is the only sequence kept; it has 42 bases, read in frame from the first base. The germline V end is reduced by 7 bases and the J end by 3 bases; junction bases left unmatched: 5. The sample belongs to a study of shared clonotypes between healthy human individuals (TCRdb year 2020). With respect to the entire study: The cohort included three men and a couple of women between 18 and 49 years of age. Each donor's leukapheresis produced roughly between roughly 0.85 and 9 billion PBMCs. To estimate repertoire size and how much clonotype sharing occurs between individuals, the study deeply sequenced the blood TCR repertoires of several healthy adults. Different laboratories and diverse techniques were used to prepare libraries and sequence TCR repertoires, to increase sequencing depth and limit assay-specific biases. For each donor, CD4 naive and CD4 memory were each run on three plates, CD8 naive on two plates, and CD8 memory on one plate. Study-wide findings and limitations: Incomplete sequencing was indicated by rarefaction of sorted-subset datasets, despite the large sequencing depth. Compared with non-shared clonotypes, clonotypes shared by all four sorted-subset donors had higher generation probabilities. Based on pairwise subsampling, the degree of clonotype sharing among donors was expected to be affected by sequencing depth. Because the study included only a small number of donors, the genetic and exposure-history diversity represented was limited. Sampling was restricted to blood, and TCR repertoires in tissues likely differ from the TCR repertoires found in blood. When several donors were compared, the shared fraction of clonotypes was 5% to 6.5% for naive CD4, more than 3% for naive CD8, more than 2% for memory CD4, and roughly 0.43% for memory CD8. Naive subsets generally had larger estimated clonotype richness than memory subsets did.

Using the deep immunoSEQ assay, multiplex PCR amplified TCR CDR3 regions from genomic DNA. Extracted genomic DNA from each cell subset was distributed evenly across all wells of several immunoSEQ 96-well plates, and each plate was treated as a replicate. For sorted subsets, approximately 190 ng genomic DNA, equal to tens of thousands of T cell genomes, was loaded into each replicate PCR. Purified libraries were quantified with a Qubit 3.0 fluorometer, sized on a Bioanalyzer 2100, and re-quantified with the KAPA Library Quantification kit. A separate single-read 150-cycle Illumina NextSeq 550 flow cell was used to sequence each immunoSEQ 96-well plate. The authors processed their data as follows. Because the immunoSEQ output included only junctional sequences and no quality scores, the filtering could not be the same as the filtering used for full-length reads. To assign V/J genes and CDR3, sequences were annotated using PyIR, a Python wrapper for IgBLAST v1.9, with IMGT germline references. Reads with weak V/J assignments (E-value above 1e-6), missing CDR3, stop codons, out-of-frame junctions, or ambiguous translated residues were removed. V3J clonotypes were defined as sequences sharing the same inferred V gene, J gene, and CDR3 amino acid sequence. The percentage overlap between two repertoires was calculated by dividing the number of shared unique clonotypes by the size of the smaller repertoire. Richness of each repertoire was evaluated using RTK rarefaction, the Chao1 estimator, and Recon v2.1 estimates of unobserved clonotypes. OLGA was used to compute generation probabilities for all TCRbeta clonotypes that the gDNA method yielded from a handful of donors. This immuneACCESS table, as held by TCRdb, lists in-frame sequences with V and J called but not all clones. Of the missing ones, under half trace to an unresolved V gene in checked studies; the others have no known cause. The D gene and trimming were derived from the DNA, and the V and J assignments and clone size from that table. This sample lists roughly 500,000 clones; about 95% were detected once. In total, the top ten clones hold roughly 0.06% of the sample.

The donors were healthy, HIV-negative adults with no recently reported acute infections or vaccinations. All donors were Caucasian adults living in Nashville, Tennessee, USA. CD4+ T cells were enriched by magnetic negative selection, after which naive cells were positively selected on CD45RA and the negative fraction was taken as the memory subset. Blood was collected by leukapheresis, and PBMCs were isolated by Ficoll-Histopaque density gradient centrifugation and then cryopreserved in liquid nitrogen vapor phase. Analytical flow cytometry was used to check the purity and quantity of every magnetically sorted T cell population. Genomic DNA was isolated from every sorted fraction and measured by UV absorbance on a Nanodrop 2000c.

Specimen: naive CD4+ T cells sorted from blood. The sample's cell subset or site label, in plain terms: CD45RA+ positively selected. The chain is made from TRBV27 and TRBJ1-4; 7 of the junction bases match TRBD1. This TCR came from a woman aged 25-40 years in good health. This receptor has the CDR3 CASKQGLANEKLFF. In nucleotides, the sequence is TGTGCCAGCAAACAGGGGTTGGCTAATGAAAAACTGTTTTTT.